Sequencing of this T cell receptor beta chain was carried out in a study of glioma-infiltrating T cells. A word on this clonotype: Its antigen remains unidentified.

Study-wide points: Tissue and blood shared very few CDR3 sequences. Gliomas, especially low-grade, showed above-expected tissue-blood divergence; non-neoplastic patients showed below.

This CDR3 region has 18 residues. The V and J ends lost 3 bases and 1 base respectively, with 20 bases between them. CDR1 and CDR2 from the germline V gene are KGHSH and LQKENI. Using RNA template, CDR3s of TCR alpha and beta were amplified with iRepertoire arm-PCR. One-step reverse transcription and amplification started from around 100-400 ng of tissue mRNA or PBMC total RNA. TCRdb re-analysed the multiplex PCR reads in MiXCR, keeping a single row per CDR3 protein. The table lists about 130,000 distinct CDR3 sequences, around a quarter of them singletons. Sequencing was done on a sample of glioma tissue, nonneoplastic brain tissue, or PBMCs (not recorded which). The chain joins TRBV18 to TRBJ2-3; a weak D match, TRBD2 (5 bases). The origin of this receptor is a human donor with low-grade glioma or glioblastoma, undergoing nonglioma brain surgery, or in good health (not recorded which). Written as DNA, the CDR3 is TGTGCCAGCTCACCCATGTTCATCTCTGTGGGAGGCACAGATACGCAGTATTTT. It translates to CASSPMFISVGGTDTQYF.